What follows describes a single T cell receptor beta chain. Germline loops: CDR1 SEHNR, CDR2 FQNEAQ (reference sequence). Unmatched junction bases numbered 8, after V lost 9 bases and J lost 6 bases. This CDR3 is 14 amino acids long. Repertoires were generated with immunoSEQ multiplex PCR, while TCRdb's copy carries only in-frame clones and drops some. The sample carries some 110,000 clones, around three quarters recorded once. This sample is drawn from a study of PD-1 blockade in mismatch repair-deficient tumors. This chain joins TRBV7-9 and TRBJ2-1, with 10 bases lining up with TRBD2. The sample in question was peripheral blood, obtained 60 to 65 weeks after starting pembrolizumab. The clonotype comes from an adult with mismatch repair-deficient cancer. CDR3 bases: TGTGCCAGTCTTACTAGCGGGAAATCCAATGAGCAGTTCTTC. It translates to CASLTSGKSNEQFF.